This TCR beta chain derives from a study of CD8+ T cells in alopecia areata. General study results and limits: Lesional tissue from the scalp (especially in alopecia totalis/universalis) showed higher clonality than normal scalp.

Turning to this clone: The antigen remains undetermined.

Noted treatment: oral pan-JAK inhibitor, 5-10 mg twice daily. Extraction of RNA preceded its reverse transcription into cDNA, which served as the sequencing template. Data came from immunoSEQ multiplex PCR; TCRdb stores just in-frame clones and leaves some out. This table holds approximately 90,000 clones, around 71% found once. The TCR comes from a human donor with alopecia areata. The sample in question was CD8+ T cells sorted from blood, obtained at week 44, from a patient treated with tofacitinib.

CDR3 protein: CASSFEVGDNYGYTF. The CDR3 region has the DNA TGCGCCAGCAGCTTTGAAGTCGGGGATAACTATGGCTACACCTTC. The V gene is TRBV5-1, the J gene TRBJ1-2; no reliable D call. This CDR3 is built from 15 residues. V was cut by 2 bases and J by 1 base, with 12 bases left in between. In germline, CDR1 is SGHRS, CDR2 YFSETQ.